A single sample gave rise to the 10 T cell receptor beta chains below, sequenced in a study of T cells after yellow fever vaccination. From the 5' RACE reads, TCRdb called clonotypes with MiXCR, one entry per CDR3 protein. The table lists more than 90,000 distinct CDR3 sequences, approximately 8.4% of them singletons. This material consisted of CD8+ T cells sorted from PBMCs, taken 45 days after the yellow fever booster vaccination. The receptors shown here come from a man under 40 who received the YFV17D yellow fever vaccine.

This clonotype counts as medium-sized. The V and J genes are TRBV28 and TRBJ2-7, with 8 bases matching TRBD2. Germline assignment: CDR1 MDHEN and CDR2 SYDVKM. The CDR3 is 16 amino acids. J gave up 0 bases and V 4 bases, and 8 bases lay outside the gene matches. As DNA, the CDR3 is TGTGCCAGCAGTTATAGTGGGCTAGCGGGCTCCTACGAGCAGTACTTC. Translation gives CASSYSGLAGSYEQYF.

This clonotype was detected many times. The genes are TRBV15 and TRBJ2-1, with a weak D call TRBD2 (5 bases). Trimming took 2 bases from V and 4 from J, leaving 15 bases between them. Germline V gene sequence: CDR1 LNHNV, CDR2 YYDKDF (reference sequence). The CDR3 spans 16 residues. CDR3 loop: CATSRTPDYLYNEQFF. The CDR3 bases are TGTGCCACCAGCAGAACTCCCGACTACCTATACAATGAGCAGTTCTTC.

The J gene is TRBJ2-3, the V gene TRBV19; D is possibly TRBD2 (6 bases). Germline CDR1 reads LNHDA; CDR2 reads SQIVND (reference sequence). With 5 bases removed from V and 0 bases from J, the gap between germline ends came to 9 bases. The CDR3 runs to 14 residues. CDR3 nucleotides: TGTGCCAGTAGTCGGGGGATTAGCACAGATACGCAGTATTTT. Encoded protein: CASSRGISTDTQYF.

The chain joins TRBV9 to TRBJ2-3; D might be TRBD1 or TRBD2, each matching 6 bases. Germline CDR1 and CDR2: SGDLS and YYNGEE. The V gene lost 0 bases and the J gene lost 0 bases, with 11 bases spanning the gap. CDR3 length: 16 amino acids. The CDR3 sequence: CASSVGGGKSTDTQYF. The CDR3 DNA is TGTGCCAGCAGCGTAGGAGGGGGGAAAAGCACAGATACGCAGTATTTT.

The sample holds many counts of this clonotype. The CDR3 spells CASSQVFHKTRDRGYEQYF. The DNA of the CDR3 is TGCGCCAGCAGCCAAGTGTTCCATAAAACCCGGGACAGGGGCTACGAGCAGTACTTC. The chain uses TRBV4-1 and TRBJ2-7, with 10 bases that match TRBD1. V dropped 1 base and J dropped 3; count of bases not matched to a gene: 15. Germline V CDR1 and CDR2: MGHRA, YSYEKL. The CDR3 totals 19 residues.

In this sample, this clonotype turned up many times. In DNA form, the CDR3 reads TGTGCCAGCAGCTTAGTAGTCGACCCCCCCGGGGCGGGAGAGTTTGAGCAGTTCTTC. This encodes CASSLVVDPPGAGEFEQFF. The chain has TRBV7-6 and TRBJ2-1; 7 bases map to TRBD2. J was trimmed by 9 bases and V by 1 base; bases with no gene match: 21. The CDR3 is 19 amino acids. Germline V gene sequence: CDR1 SGHVS, CDR2 FNYEAQ.

This clonotype has a count of ten or more. The V call is TRBV20-1, the J call TRBJ2-3; D possibly corresponds to TRBD2 (6 bases). V was clipped by 0 bases and J by 5 bases, with 9 bases between them. The CDR3 covers 13 residues. Germline lookup yields CDR1 DFQATT and CDR2 SNEGSKA (reference sequence). Here the CDR3 DNA reads TGCAGTGCTAGAGACTTGGAGGGAGATACGCAGTATTTT. It encodes CSARDLEGDTQYF.

This clonotype has only a few counts. The chain recombines TRBV7-9 with TRBJ2-3; unclear D gene. Trimming took off 10 bases at V and 4 bases at J, with 6 bases between the two ends. The CDR3 has 10 residues. CDR1 and CDR2 (germline): SEHNR, FQNEAQ (reference sequence). The CDR3 is CATIADTQYF. The CDR3 nucleotides read TGTGCCACCATTGCAGATACGCAGTATTTT.

This clonotype was detected many times. The V gene is TRBV29-1, the J gene TRBJ2-1; a weak D match, TRBD1 (6 bases). There are 14 residues in the CDR3. Trimming stripped 2 bases from V and 5 bases from J, with 13 bases between. CDR1 and CDR2 from the germline V gene are SQVTM and ANQGSEA. The DNA of the CDR3 is TGCAGCGTTGAAAAACAGGGCAAGCACAATGAGCAGTTCTTC. Translating gives CSVEKQGKHNEQFF.

This clonotype has ten or more counts. The chain has TRBV6-5 and TRBJ1-5; the match to TRBD1 covers 7 bases. The CDR3 spans 16 residues. Germline V gene lookup returns CDR1 MNHEY and CDR2 SVGAGI. Trimming removed 0 bases from V and 7 bases from J; junction bases left unmatched: 9. The CDR3 sequence is CASSYSIPTGMQPQHF. The CDR3 DNA follows: TGTGCCAGCAGTTACTCGATACCGACAGGGATGCAGCCCCAGCATTTT.